These 17 T cell receptor beta chains were all obtained from the same sample, sequenced in a study of blood T cell repertoires in COVID-19. Generated by immunoSEQ multiplex PCR, the TCRdb table keeps only in-frame clones and is missing some. Among around 250,000 clones listed, 86% were seen once. Sequenced sample: peripheral blood. These receptors originate from a woman in her sixties or seventies who had recovered from COVID-19.

This chain uses TRBV13 with TRBJ2-5; 14 bases are a match to TRBD2. From germline, CDR1 is PRHDT and CDR2 FYEKMQ (reference sequence). The V and J ends lost 5 bases and 5 bases, in that order; junction bases with no gene match: 10. The CDR3 spans 17 residues. DNA for the CDR3: TGTGCCAGCAGCCCTCTCGGGACTAGCGGGGGTCGGGAGACCCAGTACTTC. Translated, it gives CASSPLGTSGGRETQYF.

In nucleotides, the CDR3 is TGTGCCAGCGATAGCGGGGGCACGACCTACGAGCAGTACTTC. It codes for CASDSGGTTYEQYF. This chain uses TRBV2 with TRBJ2-7, with 9 positions matching TRBD2. The CDR3 contains 14 residues. J gave up 2 bases and V 8 bases, and 7 bases lay outside the gene matches. The germline V gene encodes CDR1 SNHLY and CDR2 FYNNEI.

The V call is TRBV6-5, the J call TRBJ2-2; D remains unclear. This CDR3 comprises 15 residues. Trimming shortened V by 0 bases and J by 3 bases, and 8 bases separated the two germline ends. Germline V CDR1 and CDR2: MNHEY, SVGAGI. CDR3 protein: CASSYSSGYTGELFF. Here the CDR3 DNA reads TGTGCCAGCAGTTACTCGTCAGGTTACACCGGGGAGCTGTTTTTT.

The chain combines TRBV6-5 with TRBJ2-5, with D tentatively TRBD2 (7 bases). This CDR3 is 16 amino acids long. CDR1 MNHEY and CDR2 SVGAGI come from the germline V gene. The V end was cut by 2 bases, the J end by 5 bases, with 18 bases between. The CDR3: CASSYVRGRGAETQYF. The DNA for the CDR3 is TGTGCCAGCAGTTACGTTCGGGGCCGGGGGGCGGAGACCCAGTACTTC.

Turning to this clone: One junction end does not reproduce the germline sequence, and a read error may be involved. V usage is TRBV7-2 and J usage is TRBJ1-1; 9 bases match TRBD1. Germline-derived CDR1 and CDR2 are SGHTA and FQGNSA. The length of the CDR3 is 14 residues. The CDR3 bases are TGTGCCAGCAGCTTAGCCCCGGGGACAGGGCTGACTGCATTT. Translating gives CASSLAPGTGLTAF.

The V and J genes are TRBV5-6 and TRBJ2-3; D unresolved. Germline CDR1 SGHDT, CDR2 YYEEEE. Trimming stripped 0 bases from V and 5 bases from J, with 4 bases between. CDR3 length: 12 residues. CDR3 bases: TGTGCCAGCAGCTTGGTCGTAGATACGCAGTATTTT. Amino acid sequence: CASSLVVDTQYF.

V usage is TRBV6-6 and J usage is TRBJ2-1; 9 positions match TRBD1. CDR1 and CDR2 from the germline V gene are MNHNY and SVGAGI (reference sequence). With 8 bases clipped from V and 9 bases from J, the junction kept 11 bases outside the gene matches. The CDR3 has 14 amino acids. The CDR3 loop reads CASQPGQGRGEQFF. The CDR3 DNA follows: TGTGCCAGCCAACCGGGACAGGGTCGTGGTGAGCAGTTCTTC.

This rearrangement joins TRBV3-1 (or the pseudogene TRBV3-2) to TRBJ2-3; 7 bases align to TRBD2. The germline gives CDR1 LGHDT, CDR2 YNNKEL (reference sequence). The V gene end was trimmed by 1 base and the J gene end by 4 bases; junction bases not matched to a gene: 20. CDR3 length: 20 residues. The DNA of the CDR3 is TGTGCCAGCAGCCAAGGGCCTACGTGTATAGCGGGCCCAACACCAGATACGCAGTATTTT. This encodes CASSQGPTCIAGPTPDTQYF.

The count of this clone is one. The rearrangement joins TRBV5-1 to TRBJ1-4; TRBD1 aligns across 8 bases. Losses at the gene ends were 8 bases for V and 2 bases for J; bases not matched to a gene: 5. CDR1 is SGHRS and CDR2 is YFSETQ in the germline V gene. The CDR3 contains 14 residues. The CDR3 is CASRQGTTNEKLFF. Here the CDR3 DNA reads TGCGCCAGTAGACAGGGGACCACTAATGAAAAACTGTTTTTT. The whole variable domain, filled in from reference TRBV5-1 and TRBJ1-4, reads KAGVTQTPRYLIKTRGQQVTLSCSPISGHRSVSWYQQTPGQGLQFLFEYFSETQRNKGNFPGRFSGRQFSNSRSEMNVSTLELGDSALYLCASRQGTTNEKLFFGSGTQLSVL.

The chain employs TRBV7-8 and TRBJ1-1; 8 positions match TRBD1. Trimming took 5 bases from V and 10 from J; bases not matched to a gene: 6. The germline V gene has CDR1 SGHVS and CDR2 FQNEAQ. The CDR3 extends over 12 amino acids. The CDR3 is CASSPDRGPAFF. CDR3 DNA sequence: TGTGCCAGCAGCCCCGACAGGGGACCAGCTTTCTTT. Filled out from reference TRBV7-8 and TRBJ1-1, the complete variable domain reads GAGVSQSPRYKVAKRGQDVALRCDPISGHVSLFWYQQALGQGPEFLTYFQNEAQLDKSGLPSDRFFAERPEGSVSTLKIQRTQQEDSAVYLCASSPDRGPAFFGQGTRLTVV.

The V gene is TRBV6-5, the J gene TRBJ2-2; D is unclear. This CDR3 spans 13 amino acids. Germline CDR1 reads MNHEY; CDR2 reads SVGAGI. V was shortened by 8 bases and J by 7 bases, with 14 bases between the two germline ends. The CDR3 region is CASFTSWSGELFF. The CDR3 DNA sequence: TGTGCCAGCTTTACCAGTTGGAGCGGGGAGCTGTTTTTT.

V and J are TRBV10-3 and TRBJ1-3; D uncertain. The V end was cut by 7 bases, the J end by 0 bases, with 13 bases between. Germline V gene lookup returns CDR1 ENHRY and CDR2 SYGVKD. The CDR3 totals 15 residues. CDR3 loop: CAIKAVGGSGNTIYF. CDR3 nucleotides: TGTGCCATCAAAGCAGTAGGCGGCTCTGGAAACACCATATATTTT.

The CDR3 protein is CASSLLQGRGSPLHF. CDR3 DNA: TGTGCCAGCAGTTTGCTTCAGGGAAGGGGTTCACCCCTCCACTTT. The chain has TRBV28 and TRBJ1-6, with D possibly matching TRBD1 (5 bases). CDR1 MDHEN and CDR2 SYDVKM come from the germline V gene. Trimming took off 3 bases at V and 9 bases at J, with 15 bases between the two ends. The CDR3 sequence is 15 residues long. The variable domain in full, completed from reference TRBV28 and TRBJ1-6, reads DVKVTQSSRYLVKRTGEKVFLECVQDMDHENMFWYRQDPGLGLRLIYFSYDVKMKEKGDIPEGYSVSREKKERFSLILESASTNQTSMYLCASSLLQGRGSPLHFGNGTRLTVT.

V and J are TRBV28 and TRBJ1-2; possible D gene TRBD1, 5 bases. Trimming removed 5 bases at V and 4 bases at J, with 11 bases between. This CDR3 contains 13 residues. The V gene's germline CDR1 is MDHEN and CDR2 SYDVKM. The CDR3 DNA reads as TGTGCCAGCAGTCCCGTGGGGCGCTATGGCTACACCTTC. Its translation is CASSPVGRYGYTF.

This clone appeared a single time. The rearrangement joins TRBV7-9 to TRBJ2-7, with a weak D call TRBD1 (6 bases). Germline V gives CDR1 SEHNR, CDR2 FQNEAQ (reference sequence). CDR3 size: 15 residues. V lost 5 bases and J 0 bases, leaving 14 bases between the germline ends. This CDR3 is CASSPWTASSYEQYF. In DNA, the CDR3 is TGTGCCAGCAGCCCTTGGACAGCGAGCTCCTACGAGCAGTACTTC.

This sequence joins TRBV18 and TRBJ1-2, with D maybe TRBD1 (5 bases). The CDR3 is made up of 13 amino acids. Trimming shortened V by 5 bases and J by 3 bases, and 10 bases separated the two germline ends. Germline values: CDR1 KGHSH, CDR2 LQKENI. CDR3: CASSVPGDYGYTF. As DNA, the CDR3 is TGTGCCAGCTCAGTCCCGGGGGACTATGGCTACACCTTC.

V gene TRBV5-6 combines with J gene TRBJ2-5; TRBD2 aligns across 11 bases. Germline CDR1 is SGHDT and CDR2 is YYEEEE. CDR3 length: 16 residues. J gave up 5 bases and V 1 base, and 7 bases lay outside the gene matches. The DNA for the CDR3 is TGTGCCAGCAGCTTGCTCGGTAGCGGGGGGGCGGAGACCCAGTACTTC. It translates to CASSLLGSGGAETQYF.